A selection of T cell receptor beta chains follows, all from one sample in a study of T cell responses to AZD1222 COVID-19 vaccine. The data were produced by immunoSEQ multiplex PCR, yet TCRdb's version contains in-frame clones alone and is incomplete. Counted here are about 55,000 clones, 70% to 90% occurring once; the ten biggest clones make up around 2%. The specimen comprised peripheral blood, sampled on day 0 of AZD1222 vaccination. These receptors all come from an adult in good health. Both conserved end residues are part of each CDR3. The D gene is left open where the match is weak.

V	J	D	CDR3	DNA
TRBV28	TRBJ1-2	-	CASSLGSRAQYGYTF	TGTGCCAGCAGTTTAGGCTCCAGAGCTCAATATGGCTACACCTTC
TRBV19	TRBJ2-3	-	CASSRAWDTQYF	TGTGCCAGTAGTAGAGCCTGGGATACGCAGTATTTT
TRBV5-1	TRBJ2-6	TRBD1	CASSLAGQGFSGANVLTF	TGCGCCAGCAGCTTGGCGGGACAGGGGTTCTCTGGGGCCAACGTCCTGACTTTC
TRBV27	TRBJ2-5	-	CASSLRGGETQYF	TGTGCCAGCAGTTTACGGGGAGGAGAGACCCAGTACTTC
TRBV7-9	TRBJ2-7	TRBD2	CASSGTNLSYEQYF	TGTGCCAGCAGCGGGACTAACCTCTCCTACGAGCAGTACTTC
TRBV7-9	TRBJ2-5	TRBD2	CASSPWTSPQETQYF	TGTGCCAGCAGCCCTTGGACTAGCCCCCAAGAGACCCAGTACTTC
TRBV15	TRBJ1-1	-	CATSRDLGAWEAFF	TGTGCCACCAGCAGAGATTTGGGGGCTTGGGAAGCTTTCTTT
TRBV5-1	TRBJ2-2	TRBD2	CASSSGSVTGELFF	TGCGCCAGCAGTAGCGGGAGCGTCACCGGGGAGCTGTTTTTT
TRBV7-9	TRBJ2-1	-	CASSLVGRRDNEQFF	TGTGCCAGCAGCTTAGTCGGCCGGAGGGACAATGAGCAGTTCTTC
TRBV6-5	TRBJ2-1	-	CASTSLRAGDEQFF	TGTGCCAGTACGTCCTTGAGGGCCGGGGATGAGCAGTTCTTC